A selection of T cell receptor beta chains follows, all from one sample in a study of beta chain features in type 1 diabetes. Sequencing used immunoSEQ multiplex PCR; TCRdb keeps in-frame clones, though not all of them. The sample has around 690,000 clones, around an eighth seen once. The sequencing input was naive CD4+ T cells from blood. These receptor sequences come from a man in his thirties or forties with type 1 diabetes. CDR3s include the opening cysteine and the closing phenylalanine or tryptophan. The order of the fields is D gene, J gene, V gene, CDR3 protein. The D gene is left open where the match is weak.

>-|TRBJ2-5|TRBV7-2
CASSPLLAQYF
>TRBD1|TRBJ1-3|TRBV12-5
CASGFSGQGISGNTIYF
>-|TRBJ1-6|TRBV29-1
CSVGVGRNSPLHF
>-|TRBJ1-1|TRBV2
CASSENEGVYTEAFF
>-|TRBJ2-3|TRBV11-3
CASSQARTDTQYF
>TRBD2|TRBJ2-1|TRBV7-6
CASSQLAGVYNEQFF
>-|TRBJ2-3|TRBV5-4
CASSLGLTASTDTQYF
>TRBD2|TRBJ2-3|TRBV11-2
CASSGPGGSDTQYF
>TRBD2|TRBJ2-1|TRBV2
CASSETSGGVGEQFF
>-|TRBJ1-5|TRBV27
CASSIGYAGNQPQHF
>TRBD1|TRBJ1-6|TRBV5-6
CASSLPGQINSPLHF
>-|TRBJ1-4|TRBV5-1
CASSFMGEKGEKLFF
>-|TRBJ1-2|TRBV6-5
CASSYSYSNYGSYTF
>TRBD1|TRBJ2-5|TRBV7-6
CASSPGQKETQYF
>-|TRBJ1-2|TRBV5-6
CASSLGDQNYGYTF
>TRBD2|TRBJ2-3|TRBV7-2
CASSFGLAGGASTDTQYF
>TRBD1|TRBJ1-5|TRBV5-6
CASSLTGTGDQPQHF
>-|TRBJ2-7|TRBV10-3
CAISSGSGRASDSEQYF
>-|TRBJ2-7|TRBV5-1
CASSLGHDRLYEQYF
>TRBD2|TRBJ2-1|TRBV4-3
CASSQGTSGGFFLPYNEQFF
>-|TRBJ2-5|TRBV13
CASSLARPPQETQYF
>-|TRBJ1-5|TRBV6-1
CASNLGDSNQPQHF
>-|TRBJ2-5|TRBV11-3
CASSLGHKETQYF
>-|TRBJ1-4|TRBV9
CASSVRPGTGEKLFF
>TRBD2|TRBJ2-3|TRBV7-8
CASSPSGFTDTQYF
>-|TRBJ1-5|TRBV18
CASSLGGSNQPQHF
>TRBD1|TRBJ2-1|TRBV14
CASSHRQGQNEQFF
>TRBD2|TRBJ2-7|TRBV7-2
CASSPGLAGSYEQYF
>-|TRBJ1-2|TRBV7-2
CASSFNREGYGYTF
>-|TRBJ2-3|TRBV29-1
CSVENRYTDTQYF
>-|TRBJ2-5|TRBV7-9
CASSLEVVQETQYF
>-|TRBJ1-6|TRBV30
CAWSLGMDWNSPLHF
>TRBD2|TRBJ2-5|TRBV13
CASSWTSGIGGGQETQYF
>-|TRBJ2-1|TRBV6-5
CASSYSFGRFNNEQFF
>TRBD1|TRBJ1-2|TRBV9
CASSVATGASNYGYTF
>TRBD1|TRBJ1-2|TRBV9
CASSRTGNYGYTF
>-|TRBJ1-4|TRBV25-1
CASSPQAGGPNEKLFF
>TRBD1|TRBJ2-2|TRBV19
CASSTGTANTGELFF
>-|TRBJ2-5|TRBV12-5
CASGLSEETQYF
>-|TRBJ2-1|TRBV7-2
CASSLARLAEEQFF
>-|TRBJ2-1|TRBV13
CASSFQSSYNEQFF
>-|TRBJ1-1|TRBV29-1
CSVHDPSGRTEAFF
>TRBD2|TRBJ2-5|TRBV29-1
CSVERLAETQYF
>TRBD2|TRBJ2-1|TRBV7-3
CASSPTSGTSNEQFF
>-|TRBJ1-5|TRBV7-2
CASSLGTGQPQHF
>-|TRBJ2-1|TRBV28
CATSIQGNEQFF
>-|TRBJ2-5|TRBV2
CASTGGETQYF
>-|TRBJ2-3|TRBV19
CASSFQGRSTDTQYF
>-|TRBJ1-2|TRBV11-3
CASSLGFGGQGYGYTF
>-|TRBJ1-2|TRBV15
CATSRESLYGYTF
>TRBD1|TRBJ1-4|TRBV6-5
CASSRQGTNEKLFF